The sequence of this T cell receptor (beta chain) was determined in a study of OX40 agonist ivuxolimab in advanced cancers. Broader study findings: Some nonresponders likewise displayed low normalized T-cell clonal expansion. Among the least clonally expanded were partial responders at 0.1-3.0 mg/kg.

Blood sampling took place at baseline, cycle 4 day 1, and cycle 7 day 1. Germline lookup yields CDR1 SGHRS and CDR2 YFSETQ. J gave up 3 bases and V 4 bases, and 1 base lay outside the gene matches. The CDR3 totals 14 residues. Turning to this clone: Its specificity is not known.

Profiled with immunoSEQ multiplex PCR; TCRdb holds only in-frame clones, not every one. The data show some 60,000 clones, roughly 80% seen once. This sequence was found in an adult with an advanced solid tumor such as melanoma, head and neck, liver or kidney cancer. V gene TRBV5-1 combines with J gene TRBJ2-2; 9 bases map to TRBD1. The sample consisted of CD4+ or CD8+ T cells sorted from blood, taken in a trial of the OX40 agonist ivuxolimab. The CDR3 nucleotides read TGCGCCAGCAGCCGGGACAGGGACACCGGGGAGCTGTTTTTT. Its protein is CASSRDRDTGELFF.